The 6 T cell receptor beta chains below were found in one sample sequenced in a study of T cell responses to AZD1222 COVID-19 vaccine. Sequencing used immunoSEQ multiplex PCR; TCRdb keeps in-frame clones, though not all of them. The table includes 140,000 to 150,000 clones, approximately 94% detected once. This specimen was peripheral blood, taken on day 0 of AZD1222 vaccination. All receptors derive from an adult in good health.

J is TRBJ2-3 and V is TRBV7-3; 9 bases are a match to TRBD1. V lost 2 bases, J lost 5 bases, and 5 bases stayed unmatched. Looked up from germline, CDR1 is SGHTA and CDR2 is FQGTGA. This CDR3 contains 15 residues. The CDR3 bases are TGTGCCAGCAGCTTACAGGACAGGGGAATAGATACGCAGTATTTT. Translation: CASSLQDRGIDTQYF.

The CDR3 region has the DNA TGTGCCAGCAGTGATTACGCCCGGACATCTCCGAACACCGGGGAGCTGTTTTTT. It encodes CASSDYARTSPNTGELFF. The chain has TRBV6-4 and TRBJ2-2; possible D gene TRBD1, 5 bases. V dropped 3 bases and J dropped 0 bases, with 17 bases sitting between them. CDR1 MRHNA and CDR2 SNTAGT come from the germline V gene. This CDR3 has 18 amino acids.

The CDR3 nucleotides are TGCGCCAGCAGGCCCGACAGGGACGAGCAGTACTTC. Translating it yields CASRPDRDEQYF. The chain carries TRBV10-2 and TRBJ2-7, with 7 bases aligning to TRBD1. Germline assignment: CDR1 WSHSY and CDR2 SAAADI. After removal of 6 bases from V and 5 bases from J, the junction contained 4 bases not matched to a gene. This CDR3 has 12 residues.

The chain is built from TRBV5-1 and TRBJ2-1; 8 positions agree with TRBD2. This CDR3 has 11 amino acids. Trimming took 5 bases from V and 12 from J; bases not matched to a gene: 4. Germline CDR1 reads SGHRS; CDR2 reads YFSETQ. The CDR3 here is CASRDREGQFF. The CDR3 nucleotides are TGCGCCAGCAGGGATCGGGAGGGGCAGTTCTTC.

This clone came up once. CDR3 sequence reads: CASSLGRSGNSPLHF. The CDR3 coding sequence is TGTGCCAGCAGCTTGGGAAGGAGCGGGAATTCACCCCTCCACTTT. V is TRBV5-6 and J is TRBJ1-6; D remains unclear. This CDR3 is 15 amino acids long. With 0 bases removed from V and 7 bases from J, the gap between germline ends came to 11 bases. The germline gives CDR1 SGHDT, CDR2 YYEEEE.

V gene TRBV19 combines with J gene TRBJ1-1; D remains ambiguous. The V gene lost 3 bases and the J gene lost 2 bases, with 10 bases spanning the gap. CDR1 LNHDA and CDR2 SQIVND come from the germline V gene (reference sequence). The CDR3 contains 14 residues. The chain's CDR3 is CASSMGTVNTEAFF. In DNA, the CDR3 is TGTGCCAGTAGTATGGGCACAGTCAACACTGAAGCTTTCTTT.